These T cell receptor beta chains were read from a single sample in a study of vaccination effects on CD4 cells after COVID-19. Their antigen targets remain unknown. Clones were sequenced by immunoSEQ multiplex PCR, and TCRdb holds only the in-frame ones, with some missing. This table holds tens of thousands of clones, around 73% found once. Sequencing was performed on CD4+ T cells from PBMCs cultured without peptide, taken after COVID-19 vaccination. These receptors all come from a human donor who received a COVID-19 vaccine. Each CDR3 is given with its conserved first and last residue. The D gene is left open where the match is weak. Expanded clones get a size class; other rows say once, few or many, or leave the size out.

cdr3_aa: CASSLRDPSYNEQFF
cdr3_nt: TGTGCCAGCAGCCTTCGGGACCCTTCCTACAATGAGCAGTTCTTC
clone_size: .
j_call: TRBJ2-1
v_call: TRBV7-2
d_call: .

cdr3_aa: CASSRPTATNTGELFF
cdr3_nt: TGTGCCAGCAGCCGGCCGACAGCGACGAACACCGGGGAGCTGTTTTTT
clone_size: .
j_call: TRBJ2-2
v_call: TRBV6-6
d_call: .

cdr3_aa: CASRSYFANTGELFF
cdr3_nt: TGTGCCAGCAGGTCCTATTTCGCGAACACCGGGGAGCTGTTTTTT
clone_size: .
j_call: TRBJ2-2
v_call: TRBV6-5
d_call: .

cdr3_aa: CASSYSGQYNSPLHF
cdr3_nt: TGTGCCAGCAGTTACTCAGGACAGTATAATTCACCCCTCCACTTT
clone_size: .
j_call: TRBJ1-6
v_call: TRBV6-5
d_call: .

cdr3_aa: CASSGSGGPTDTQYF
cdr3_nt: TGCGCCAGCAGCGGTAGCGGGGGTCCCACAGATACGCAGTATTTT
clone_size: .
j_call: TRBJ2-3
v_call: TRBV5-1
d_call: TRBD2

cdr3_aa: CARRDSSPYNSPLHF
cdr3_nt: TGTGCCAGACGGGACTCGTCACCGTATAATTCACCCCTCCACTTT
clone_size: .
j_call: TRBJ1-6
v_call: TRBV27
d_call: .

cdr3_aa: CASSLPLRGSGETQYF
cdr3_nt: TGCGCCAGCAGCTTGCCCCTCAGGGGCTCGGGAGAGACCCAGTACTTC
clone_size: .
j_call: TRBJ2-5
v_call: TRBV5-1
d_call: .

cdr3_aa: CASSLVGLGADTQYF
cdr3_nt: TGTGCCAGCAGCTTAGTGGGACTAGGGGCAGATACGCAGTATTTT
clone_size: .
j_call: TRBJ2-3
v_call: TRBV7-2
d_call: TRBD2

cdr3_aa: CAWSVRAGYGYTF
cdr3_nt: TGTGCCTGGAGTGTCAGGGCAGGCTATGGCTACACCTTC
clone_size: .
j_call: TRBJ1-2
v_call: TRBV30
d_call: .

cdr3_aa: CASSLGLAGATDTQYF
cdr3_nt: TGTGCCAGCAGCTTAGGCCTAGCGGGGGCCACAGATACGCAGTATTTT
clone_size: few
j_call: TRBJ2-3
v_call: TRBV7-3
d_call: TRBD2

cdr3_aa: CASSRAVNSNQPQHF
cdr3_nt: TGTGCCAGCAGTAGGGCGGTGAATAGCAATCAGCCCCAGCATTTT
clone_size: .
j_call: TRBJ1-5
v_call: TRBV6-5
d_call: .

cdr3_aa: CAISGGAETQYF
cdr3_nt: TGTGCCATCAGTGGAGGGGCAGAGACCCAGTACTTC
clone_size: .
j_call: TRBJ2-5
v_call: TRBV10-3
d_call: .

cdr3_aa: CASSGDTPGTDTQYF
cdr3_nt: TGTGCCAGCAGCGGGGACACGCCTGGCACAGATACGCAGTATTTT
clone_size: .
j_call: TRBJ2-3
v_call: TRBV9
d_call: .

cdr3_aa: CSVEDDFTEAFF
cdr3_nt: TGCAGCGTTGAAGACGATTTCACTGAAGCTTTCTTT
clone_size: .
j_call: TRBJ1-1
v_call: TRBV29-1
d_call: .

cdr3_aa: CASSYRGLNTEAFF
cdr3_nt: TGTGCCAGCAGTTACAGAGGGCTGAACACTGAAGCTTTCTTT
clone_size: few
j_call: TRBJ1-1
v_call: TRBV6-2/TRBV6-3
d_call: .

cdr3_aa: CASSINTGWQPQHF
cdr3_nt: TGTGCCAGCAGTATCAATACAGGTTGGCAGCCCCAGCATTTT
clone_size: .
j_call: TRBJ1-5
v_call: TRBV28
d_call: .

cdr3_aa: CASSTGDTQYF
cdr3_nt: TGTGCCAGTAGTACAGGAGATACGCAGTATTTT
clone_size: .
j_call: TRBJ2-3
v_call: TRBV19
d_call: .

cdr3_aa: CASRSGGQGRVHEQFF
cdr3_nt: TGTGCCAGCAGGTCGGGAGGGCAGGGGAGGGTCCATGAGCAGTTCTTC
clone_size: .
j_call: TRBJ2-1
v_call: TRBV3-1/TRBV3-2
d_call: TRBD2

cdr3_aa: CATSDTRDGDIYGYTF
cdr3_nt: TGTGCCACCAGTGATACAAGGGACGGCGACATTTATGGCTACACCTTC
clone_size: .
j_call: TRBJ1-2
v_call: TRBV24-1
d_call: .

cdr3_aa: CASRVGASQETQYF
cdr3_nt: TGCGCCAGCAGAGTAGGGGCATCCCAAGAGACCCAGTACTTC
clone_size: once
j_call: TRBJ2-5
v_call: TRBV5-1
d_call: .

cdr3_aa: CASSSSSGGYQETQYF
cdr3_nt: TGTGCCAGCAGCTCCTCTAGCGGGGGTTATCAAGAGACCCAGTACTTC
clone_size: .
j_call: TRBJ2-5
v_call: TRBV5-4
d_call: TRBD2

cdr3_aa: CASGLVSSAGADGELFF
cdr3_nt: TGTGCTAGTGGTTTGGTATCGTCGGCAGGGGCCGACGGGGAGCTGTTTTTT
clone_size: once
j_call: TRBJ2-2
v_call: TRBV12-5
d_call: .

cdr3_aa: CASSSGGVSGNTIYF
cdr3_nt: TGTGCCAGCAGTTCAGGAGGGGTTTCTGGAAACACCATATATTTT
clone_size: .
j_call: TRBJ1-3
v_call: TRBV28
d_call: .

cdr3_aa: CASSESGGLEAFF
cdr3_nt: TGCGCCAGCAGTGAGTCGGGGGGGCTAGAAGCTTTCTTT
clone_size: few
j_call: TRBJ1-1
v_call: TRBV10-1
d_call: .